One sample yielded the 21 T cell receptor beta chains listed below, sequenced in a study of shared clonotypes between healthy human individuals (TCRdb year 2020). The library was prepared using the immunoSEQ multiplex PCR assay. Not all clones reach the TCRdb copy of this immuneACCESS table, which keeps in-frame sequences only. Checked studies attribute under half of the gap to unresolved V genes and leave the rest unexplained. Across this sample there are approximately 120,000 clones, with around 65% seen only once. The leading ten clones occupy roughly 24% of the sample. The source material was memory CD8+ T cells sorted from blood. This specimen's cell subset or site label, interpreted: CD45RO+ cells pooled with CCR7-negative TemRA cells. All receptors come from a woman in her 30s in good health.

The rearrangement joins TRBV15 to TRBJ2-6, with 7 bases fitting TRBD1. Germline-derived CDR1 and CDR2 are LNHNV and YYDKDF (reference sequence). CDR3 length equals 16 residues. Trimming cost V 4 bases and J 1 base; bases outside gene matches: 4. CDR3 in DNA: TGTGCCACCAGCACGAACAGGGGTTCTGGGGCCAACGTCCTGACTTTC. Translating gives CATSTNRGSGANVLTF. The full variable domain, in which reference TRBV15 and TRBJ2-6 provide the parts outside the CDR3, is DAMVIQNPRYQVTQFGKPVTLSCSQTLNHNVMYWYQQKSSQAPKLLFHYYDKDFNNEADTPDNFQSRRPNTSFCFLDIRSPGLGDTAMYLCATSTNRGSGANVLTFGAGSRLTVL.

This rearrangement joins TRBV11-3 to TRBJ1-5; D uncertain. CDR1 and CDR2 (germline): SGHNT, YENEEA. Trimming removed 7 bases from V and 4 bases from J, with 11 bases in between. This CDR3 is 13 amino acids long. The CDR3 spells CASTQSRNQPQHF. In DNA form, the CDR3 reads TGTGCCAGCACGCAGAGTAGAAATCAGCCCCAGCATTTT. The full variable domain, its missing parts supplied by reference TRBV11-3 and TRBJ1-5, is EAGVVQSPRYKIIEKKQPVAFWCNPISGHNTLYWYLQNLGQGPELLIRYENEEAVDDSQLPKDRFSAERLKGVDSTLKIQPAELGDSAVYLCASTQSRNQPQHFGDGTRLSIL.

This clone was counted at least ten times. The chain uses TRBV15 and TRBJ2-6; TRBD2 aligns across 7 bases. The germline V gene encodes CDR1 LNHNV and CDR2 YYDKDF (reference sequence). There are 16 residues in the CDR3. With 0 bases clipped from V and 2 bases from J, the junction kept 1 base outside the gene matches. CDR3 in amino acids: CATSRDGTTGANVLTF. The DNA for the CDR3 is TGTGCCACCAGCAGAGATGGGACTACTGGGGCCAACGTCCTGACTTTC.

The chain recombines TRBV25-1 with TRBJ2-7; 8 positions match TRBD2. The ends lost 6 bases at V and 0 bases at J; junction bases unmatched: 4. This CDR3 has 14 residues. From germline, CDR1 is MGHDK and CDR2 SYGVNS. CDR3: CASSVAGHSYEQYF. The CDR3 nucleotides read TGTGCCAGCAGCGTAGCGGGACACTCCTACGAGCAGTACTTC.

The chain joins TRBV5-6 to TRBJ1-5; no clear D gene. Germline V CDR1 and CDR2: SGHDT, YYEEEE. V lost 1 base, J lost 6 bases, and 17 bases lay in between. The CDR3 runs to 16 residues. CDR3 DNA sequence: TGTGCCAGCAGCTTGAGGCAGCTAGAAGTCGGTCAGCCCCAGCATTTT. This gives the protein CASSLRQLEVGQPQHF.

The rearrangement uses TRBV29-1 and TRBJ1-2, with 7 bases matching TRBD1. V shed 3 bases, J shed 5 bases, and the junction held 9 bases outside the gene matches. CDR1 is SQVTM and CDR2 is ANQGSEA in the germline V gene. This CDR3 is 14 amino acids long. The CDR3 here is CSVDKTGNGYGYTF. CDR3 sequence (DNA): TGCAGCGTTGACAAGACAGGGAATGGATATGGCTACACCTTC.

Remarks on this clone: Other DNA sequences of this sample code for an identical CDR3. The chain couples TRBV11-2 to TRBJ2-7; no reliable D call. CDR1 is SGHAT, CDR2 FQNNGV, per germline. Trimming pared 0 bases from V and 7 bases from J, leaving 10 bases between. This CDR3 spans 13 amino acids. The CDR3 bases are TGTGCCAGCAGCTTAGATATAGCTAGGGAGCAGTACTTC. Translating it yields CASSLDIAREQYF.

This clone was seen ten or more times. The V and J genes are TRBV5-4 and TRBJ1-2; 8 nucleotides agree with TRBD1. The J segment lost 5 bases and the V segment lost 0 bases, leaving 12 bases of the junction unmatched. This CDR3 is built from 17 residues. Per the germline V gene, CDR1 is SGHNT and CDR2 is YYREEE (reference sequence). CDR3 bases: TGTGCCAGCAGCTTGGATAATCTCGGGACAGGACGTTATGGCTACACCTTC. Translation gives CASSLDNLGTGRYGYTF.

The gene calls are TRBV7-8 and TRBJ1-2, with unresolved D. The CDR3 extends over 17 amino acids. Trimming took 7 bases from V and 1 from J, leaving 22 bases between them. Germline assignment: CDR1 SGHVS and CDR2 FQNEAQ. CDR3 nucleotides: TGTGCCAGCACCCTATTCGACACCGGGATTGGTAACTATGGCTACACCTTC. Protein: CASTLFDTGIGNYGYTF.

The CDR3 protein is CASEQRDSYNEQFF. DNA for the CDR3: TGTGCCAGCGAACAGCGAGACTCCTACAATGAGCAGTTCTTC. The gene calls are TRBV11-2 and TRBJ2-1; no reliable D call. The CDR3 runs to 14 residues. Looked up from germline, CDR1 is SGHAT and CDR2 is FQNNGV. V was pared by 8 bases and J by 0 bases, with 11 bases between.

This chain connects TRBV28 to TRBJ2-7, with TRBD1 matching over 7 bases. Germline V gives CDR1 MDHEN, CDR2 SYDVKM. CDR3 size: 16 residues. V trimming: 2 bases; J trimming: 1 base; junction bases outside the gene matches: 8. The CDR3 protein is CASSLLAGGLSYEQYF. The CDR3 DNA reads TGTGCCAGCAGTTTACTGGCAGGGGGATTATCCTACGAGCAGTACTTC.

The rearrangement links TRBV29-1 to TRBJ1-2, with 8 bases matching TRBD1. The CDR3 consists of 16 residues. The V segment lost 3 bases and the J segment 8 bases; nucleotides outside the gene matches: 17. CDR1 SQVTM and CDR2 ANQGSEA come from the germline V gene. The CDR3 DNA sequence: TGCAGCGTTGATTTTGGGCAAGGTCAGGGGGCGAGAGGCTACACCTTC. This sequence encodes CSVDFGQGQGARGYTF.

The chain is built from TRBV2 and TRBJ2-1; the D gene is possibly TRBD2 (6 bases). This CDR3 region has 15 residues. V shed 2 bases and J shed 8 bases, with 16 bases lying between them. The germline V gene has CDR1 SNHLY and CDR2 FYNNEI. The CDR3 loop reads CASSETPGASDEQFF. The CDR3 DNA sequence: TGTGCCAGCAGTGAAACCCCGGGAGCCTCCGATGAGCAGTTCTTC.

This clone was counted a few times. V and J are TRBV15 and TRBJ1-1; D remains unclear. CDR3 length equals 14 residues. V lost 0 bases and J lost 5, with 10 bases in between. Germline lookup yields CDR1 LNHNV and CDR2 YYDKDF (reference sequence). The CDR3 bases are TGTGCCACCAGCAGAGATCGGGGTCGGACTGAAGCTTTCTTT. It translates to CATSRDRGRTEAFF. Full variable domain (outside the CDR3, taken from reference TRBV15 and TRBJ1-1): DAMVIQNPRYQVTQFGKPVTLSCSQTLNHNVMYWYQQKSSQAPKLLFHYYDKDFNNEADTPDNFQSRRPNTSFCFLDIRSPGLGDTAMYLCATSRDRGRTEAFFGQGTRLTVV.

The rearrangement links TRBV27 to TRBJ1-4; no reliable D call. CDR1 and CDR2 from the germline V gene are MNHEY and SMNVEV (reference sequence). The V end lost 8 bases, the J end lost 4 bases, and 20 bases lay between the germline ends. The CDR3 runs 16 residues. The CDR3 bases are TGTGCCAGCGGCTCCTCGGGTCGGTCAATTAATGAAAAACTGTTTTTT. Translating gives CASGSSGRSINEKLFF.

This sequence joins TRBV10-3 and TRBJ2-1; a weak D match, TRBD1 (6 bases). Trimming left V 8 bases short and J 2 bases short, with 19 bases between. CDR1 is ENHRY and CDR2 is SYGVKD in the germline V gene. This CDR3 has 16 amino acids. The CDR3 nucleotides are TGTGCCATCGCCAACCTTGGGGGCGTCGCCTACAATGAGCAGTTCTTC. Amino acid sequence: CAIANLGGVAYNEQFF.

V usage is TRBV5-1 and J usage is TRBJ2-7; weak D call: TRBD1 (5 bases). Trimming took off 0 bases at V and 1 base at J, with 11 bases between the two ends. Germline-derived CDR1 and CDR2 are SGHRS and YFSETQ. The CDR3 extends over 15 amino acids. The CDR3 DNA reads TGCGCCAGCAGCTTGGCCGGCAGGACATCCTACGAGCAGTACTTC. It specifies CASSLAGRTSYEQYF.

The chain is built from TRBV5-4 and TRBJ2-2, with a possible D match to TRBD2 (6 bases). Between the trimmed V and J ends, which lost 1 base and 4 bases, there was a span of 14 bases. The CDR3 loop spans 16 amino acids. The germline gives CDR1 SGHNT, CDR2 YYREEE (reference sequence). In DNA, the CDR3 is TGTGCCAGCAGCTTGCAGCGGGCGGCGGTCACCGGGGAGCTGTTTTTT. This sequence encodes CASSLQRAAVTGELFF.

This chain connects TRBV6-1 to TRBJ2-7, with TRBD2 matching over 15 bases. Trimming at V came to 4 bases and at J to 4 bases, leaving 2 bases not matched to a gene. The CDR3 sequence is 15 residues long. Per the germline V gene, CDR1 is MNHNS and CDR2 is SASEGT. The CDR3 loop reads CASSGTSGRGYEQYF. CDR3 in DNA: TGTGCCAGCAGTGGGACTAGCGGGAGGGGATACGAGCAGTACTTC.

The J gene is TRBJ2-1, the V gene TRBV27, with D maybe TRBD2 (7 bases). The ends were cut back, 4 bases at V and 4 bases at J, with 11 bases in the middle. CDR1 and CDR2 (germline): MNHEY, SMNVEV (reference sequence). This CDR3 is 14 amino acids long. CDR3 sequence: CASSSRGPYNEQFF. The CDR3, as DNA: TGTGCCAGCAGTTCGCGGGGGCCTTACAATGAGCAGTTCTTC.

This rearrangement joins TRBV5-1 to TRBJ2-3; TRBD2 matches 12 bases. The ends lost 4 bases at V and 4 bases at J; junction bases unmatched: 19. CDR1 SGHRS and CDR2 YFSETQ come from the germline V gene. This CDR3 has 20 amino acids. The CDR3 loop reads CASSRPGTSGSRVVPDTQYF. The CDR3 coding sequence is TGCGCCAGCAGCCGACCCGGGACTAGCGGGTCCCGTGTAGTCCCAGATACGCAGTATTTT.